Listed here are 6 T cell receptor beta chains from one sample, sequenced in a study of T cell repertoires in aging, cancer and after chemotherapy. A mixed TRB-A/B primer pool amplified rearranged TRB by multiplex touch-down PCR. TCRdb re-derived calls from the multiplex PCR reads in MiXCR, one entry per CDR3 protein. The top ten hold 7.6% of the sample, which has 1,500 to 2,000 distinct CDR3 sequences, 36% seen once. Amplification of TCR beta used genomic DNA extracted from peripheral blood. Sequencing was done on a sample of blood. These receptors originate from a human donor with a solid tumor.

V is TRBV28 and J is TRBJ1-6; TRBD1 agrees at 9 bases. Germline V gene sequence: CDR1 MDHEN, CDR2 SYDVKM. V lost 11 bases and J lost 5; bases outside the gene matches: 4. The CDR3 length is 13 residues. The CDR3: CASRQGDNSPLHF. The CDR3 DNA is TGTGCCTCAAGACAGGGGGATAATTCACCCCTCCACTTT.

The rearrangement links TRBV20-1 to TRBJ2-1; 9 bases fit TRBD1. The germline gives CDR1 DFQATT, CDR2 SNEGSKA (reference sequence). This CDR3 comprises 14 residues. V shed 6 bases, J shed 6 bases, and the junction held 9 bases outside the gene matches. CDR3 residues: CSALSGTGLNEQFF. CDR3 DNA sequence: TGCAGTGCCCTCTCCGGGACAGGGCTCAATGAGCAGTTCTTC.

The chain is built from TRBV18 and TRBJ2-3; weak D call: TRBD1 (6 bases). The germline CDR1 and CDR2 sequences are KGHSH and LQKENI. V lost 7 bases to trimming and J lost 2 bases, with 16 bases between them. CDR3 size: 15 residues. This chain's CDR3 is CASLLGHSNTDTQYF. CDR3 coding DNA: TGTGCCAGCTTACTGGGACACTCAAACACAGATACGCAGTATTTT. Looking up the rest from reference TRBV18 and TRBJ2-3 gives the full variable domain: NAGVMQNPRHLVRRRGQEARLRCSPMKGHSHVYWYRQLPEEGLKFMVYLQKENIIDESGMPKERFSAEFPKEGPSILRIQQVVRGDSAAYFCASLLGHSNTDTQYFGPGTRLTVL.

This clonotype is deemed large (0.1 to 1%). The chain has TRBV7-6 and TRBJ2-5; D is ambiguous. CDR1 and CDR2 from the germline V gene are SGHVS and FNYEAQ. V was pared by 4 bases and J by 5 bases, with 14 bases between. CDR3 length equals 14 residues. The chain's CDR3 is CASSSVSQRETQYF. Written as DNA, the CDR3 is TGTGCCAGCAGCTCCGTTTCACAGAGGGAGACCCAGTACTTC.

The chain has TRBV5-6 and TRBJ2-3; TRBD1 agrees at 8 bases. Per germline, CDR1 SGHDT and CDR2 YYEEEE. The CDR3 runs 14 residues. The V gene end was trimmed by 2 bases and the J gene end by 5 bases; junction bases not matched to a gene: 4. The CDR3 DNA sequence: TGTGCCAGCAGCTTTAGGGACAGGCAAGATACGCAGTATTTT. Encoded protein: CASSFRDRQDTQYF.

This clonotype was seen a handful of times. This chain connects TRBV19 to TRBJ2-5; maybe TRBD2 (6 bases). The CDR3 spans 14 residues. The germline V and J ends were trimmed by 9 bases and 2 bases, with 16 bases remaining between them. CDR1 is LNHDA, CDR2 SQIVND, per germline (reference sequence). CDR3 nucleotides: TGTGCCAGCGTGGACGGGGGAACTCAAGAGACCCAGTACTTC. Its translation: CASVDGGTQETQYF.